Sequencing of this T cell receptor (beta chain) was carried out in a study of human T cells and chemical hapten exposure. The overall study: Minor volume differences among pooled libraries chiefly drove per-sample TCR yield variation.

Details on this clonotype: Its antigen is as yet unknown.

The CDR3 sequence is 14 residues long. V lost 4 bases and J 2 bases, leaving 12 bases between the germline ends. Germline V lookup: CDR1 WNHNN, CDR2 SYGVQD (reference sequence). Notes on the study in general: The number of TCRs over 1 in 1000 frequency stayed unchanged after DPC.

Sample time point: healthy volunteer bleed at 2 weeks. Unfractionated whole blood yielded the extracted total RNA. Via MiXCR, TCRdb re-called the RACE reads, giving one row per CDR3 protein. The sample carries more than 70,000 distinct CDR3 sequences, about 8.8% recorded once. This chain uses TRBV10-1 with TRBJ2-7; D may correspond to TRBD1 or TRBD2 (5 bases each). This clonotype was sampled from a female donor in good health. Some clones in this sample may be carry-over from other donors' samples. Sequencing was carried out using whole blood. The DNA for the CDR3 is TGCGCCAGCAGTGGGGACGCAGGAACCTACGAGCAGTACTTC. This sequence encodes CASSGDAGTYEQYF.